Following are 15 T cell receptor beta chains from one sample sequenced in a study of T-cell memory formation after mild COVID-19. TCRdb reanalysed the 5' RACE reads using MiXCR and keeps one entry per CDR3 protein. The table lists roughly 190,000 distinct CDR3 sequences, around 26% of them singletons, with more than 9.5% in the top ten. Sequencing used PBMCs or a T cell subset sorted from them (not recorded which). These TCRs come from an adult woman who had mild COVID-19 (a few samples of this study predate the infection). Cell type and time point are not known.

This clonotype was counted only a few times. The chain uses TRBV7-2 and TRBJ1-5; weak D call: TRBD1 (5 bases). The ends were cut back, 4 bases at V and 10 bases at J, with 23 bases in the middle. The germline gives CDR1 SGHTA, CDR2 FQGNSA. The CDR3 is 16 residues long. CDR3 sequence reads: CASSSSGTGVRDPQHF. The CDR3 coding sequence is TGTGCCAGCAGCTCCTCCGGGACGGGGGTCCGGGACCCCCAGCATTTT.

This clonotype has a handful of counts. The CDR3 reads CSAWGLSYNEQFF. The CDR3 region has the DNA TGCAGCGCCTGGGGTCTCTCCTACAATGAGCAGTTCTTC. The genes are TRBV29-1 and TRBJ2-1, with no clear D. V was cut by 7 bases and J by 0 bases, with 10 bases left in between. The CDR3 is 13 amino acids. Germline CDR1 reads SQVTM; CDR2 reads ANQGSEA.

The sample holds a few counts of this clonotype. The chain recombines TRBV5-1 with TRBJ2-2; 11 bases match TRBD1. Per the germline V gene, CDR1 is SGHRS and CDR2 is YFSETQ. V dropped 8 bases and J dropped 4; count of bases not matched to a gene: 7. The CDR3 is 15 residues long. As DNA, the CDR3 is TGCGCCAGTCACCCTGGGACAGGGGGCACCGGGGAGCTGTTTTTT. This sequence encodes CASHPGTGGTGELFF.

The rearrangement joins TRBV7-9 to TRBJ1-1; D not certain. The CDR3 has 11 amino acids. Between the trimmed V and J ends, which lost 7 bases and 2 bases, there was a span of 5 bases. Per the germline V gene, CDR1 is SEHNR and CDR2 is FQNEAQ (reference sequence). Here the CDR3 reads CASTSNTEAFF. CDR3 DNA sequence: TGTGCCAGCACTTCTAACACTGAAGCTTTCTTT.

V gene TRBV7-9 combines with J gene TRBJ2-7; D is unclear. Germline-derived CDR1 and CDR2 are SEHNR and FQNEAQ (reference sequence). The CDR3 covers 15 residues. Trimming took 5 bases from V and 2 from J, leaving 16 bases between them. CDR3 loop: CASSPLGPATYEQYF. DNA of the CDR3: TGTGCCAGCAGCCCCCTAGGTCCAGCTACCTACGAGCAGTACTTC.

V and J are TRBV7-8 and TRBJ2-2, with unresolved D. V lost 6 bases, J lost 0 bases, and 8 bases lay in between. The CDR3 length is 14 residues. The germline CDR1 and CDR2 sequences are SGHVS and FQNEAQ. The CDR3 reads CASSVPTNTGELFF. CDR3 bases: TGTGCCAGCAGTGTTCCGACGAACACCGGGGAGCTGTTTTTT.

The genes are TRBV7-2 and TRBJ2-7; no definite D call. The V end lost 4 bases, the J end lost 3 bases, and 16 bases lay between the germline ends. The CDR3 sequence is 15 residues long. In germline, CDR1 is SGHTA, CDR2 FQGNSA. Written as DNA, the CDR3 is TGTGCCAGCAGCTCACCTCTGGGCGCGATCTACGAGCAGTACTTC. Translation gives CASSSPLGAIYEQYF.

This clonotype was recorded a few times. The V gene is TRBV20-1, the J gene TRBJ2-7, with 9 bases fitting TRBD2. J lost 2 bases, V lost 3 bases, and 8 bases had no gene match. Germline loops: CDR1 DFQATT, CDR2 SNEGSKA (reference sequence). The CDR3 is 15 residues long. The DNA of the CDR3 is TGCAGTGCTAGGGCGACTAGCGGTGATCCCTACGAGCAGTACTTC. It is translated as CSARATSGDPYEQYF.

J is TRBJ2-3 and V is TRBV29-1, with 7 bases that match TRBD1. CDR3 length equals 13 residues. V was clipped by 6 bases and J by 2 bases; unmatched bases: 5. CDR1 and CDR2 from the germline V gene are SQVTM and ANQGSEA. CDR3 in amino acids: CSVRQGLTDTQYF. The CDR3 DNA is TGCAGCGTAAGACAGGGCCTCACAGATACGCAGTATTTT.

This chain's CDR3 is CASSEAGGPHSNEQYF. The CDR3 region has the DNA TGTGCCAGCAGTGAGGCCGGGGGGCCCCACAGCAACGAGCAGTACTTC. The chain joins TRBV2 to TRBJ2-7; weak D call: TRBD2 (7 bases). V dropped 3 bases and J dropped 5 bases, with 20 bases sitting between them. Germline values: CDR1 SNHLY, CDR2 FYNNEI. There are 16 residues in the CDR3.

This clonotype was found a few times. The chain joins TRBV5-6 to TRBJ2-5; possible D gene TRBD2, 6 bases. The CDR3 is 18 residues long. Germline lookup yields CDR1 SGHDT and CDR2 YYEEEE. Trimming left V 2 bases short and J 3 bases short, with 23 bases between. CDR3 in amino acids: CASSFPTSYGPREETQYF. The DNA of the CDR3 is TGTGCCAGCAGCTTTCCGACTAGTTATGGGCCCAGGGAAGAGACCCAGTACTTC. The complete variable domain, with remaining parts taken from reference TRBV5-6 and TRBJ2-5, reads DAGVTQSPTHLIKTRGQQVTLRCSPKSGHDTVSWYQQALGQGPQFIFQYYEEEERQRGNFPDRFSGHQFPNYSSELNVNALLLGDSALYLCASSFPTSYGPREETQYFGPGTRLLVL.

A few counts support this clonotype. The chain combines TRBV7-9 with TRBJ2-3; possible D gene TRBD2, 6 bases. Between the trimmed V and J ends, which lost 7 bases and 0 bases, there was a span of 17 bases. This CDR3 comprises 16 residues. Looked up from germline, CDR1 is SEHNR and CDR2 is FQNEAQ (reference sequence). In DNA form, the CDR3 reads TGTGCCAGCACCATTTCCGGGGGTATTAGCACAGATACGCAGTATTTT. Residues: CASTISGGISTDTQYF.

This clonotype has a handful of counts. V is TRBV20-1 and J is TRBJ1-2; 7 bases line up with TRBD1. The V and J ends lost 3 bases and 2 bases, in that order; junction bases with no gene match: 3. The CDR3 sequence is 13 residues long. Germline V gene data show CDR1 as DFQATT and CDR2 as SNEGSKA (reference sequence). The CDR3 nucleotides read TGCAGTGCTAGCAAGGGGGCAAACTATGGCTACACCTTC. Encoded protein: CSASKGANYGYTF.

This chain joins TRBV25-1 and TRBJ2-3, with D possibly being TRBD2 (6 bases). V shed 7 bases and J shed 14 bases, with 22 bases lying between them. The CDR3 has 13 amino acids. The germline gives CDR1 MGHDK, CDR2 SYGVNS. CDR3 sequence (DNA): TGTGCCAGCATGGGGGGACCGACAAGGTTGACGTATTTT. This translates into CASMGGPTRLTYF.

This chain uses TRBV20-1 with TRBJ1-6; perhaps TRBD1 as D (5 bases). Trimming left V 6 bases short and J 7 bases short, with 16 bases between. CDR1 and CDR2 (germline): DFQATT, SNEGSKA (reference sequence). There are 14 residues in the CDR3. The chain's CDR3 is CSAAGDVKNSPLHF. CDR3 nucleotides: TGCAGTGCCGCCGGGGACGTAAAAAATTCACCCCTCCACTTT.